This record looks at one T cell receptor beta chain sequence and its context. The read is 3 residues too short to cover the CDR3 end, so that end is filled in from the germline J gene. The data derive from a study of T cells in women clearing cervical HPV infection. Overall study: Cases: HPV16-related CIN3 or worse on histology, 2 invasive cancers. For cases, blood was sampled a median around 150 days after lesion detection, interquartile range about 90 to 230 days.

The protocol was immunoSEQ multiplex PCR, while the TCRdb copy is restricted to in-frame clones and leaves out a portion. Its clone listing holds about 34,000 clones. V shed 3 bases and J 1 base; nucleotides not matched to a gene: 9. The germline gives CDR1 MDHEN, CDR2 SYDVKM. The CDR3 totals 19 residues. Sequencing input: blood buffy coat. This chain links TRBV28 with TRBJ2-6; 10 bases line up with TRBD1. This TCR was recovered from a woman between 18 and 70 years old with a cervical HPV16 infection that either progressed to CIN3+ or cleared (not recorded which). CDR3 protein: CASSFPGQGPASGANVLTF. The CDR3 bases that were read are TGTGCCAGCAGTTTCCCGGGACAGGGGCCCGCTTCTGGGGCCAACGTC. The full variable domain, in which reference TRBV28 and TRBJ2-6 provide the parts outside the CDR3, is DVKVTQSSRYLVKRTGEKVFLECVQDMDHENMFWYRQDPGLGLRLIYFSYDVKMKEKGDIPEGYSVSREKKERFSLILESASTNQTSMYLCASSFPGQGPASGANVLTFGAGSRLTVL.